These T cell receptor beta chains were read from a single sample in a study of blood T cell repertoires in COVID-19. Repertoires were generated with immunoSEQ multiplex PCR, while TCRdb's copy carries only in-frame clones and drops some. The sample has under 350,000 clones; about nine tenths are singletons. Sequences were obtained from PBMCs or T cells enriched from blood (not recorded which). These receptors were obtained from a young man who had recovered from COVID-19. CDR3s include the opening cysteine and the closing phenylalanine or tryptophan. The order of the fields is V gene, CDR3 protein.

TRBV21-1 CASSSALREWANQPQHF
TRBV27 CASSSRGLTQETQYF
TRBV11-3 CASSLGKGAGGTEAFF
TRBV28 CASIIGGTAYNEQFF
TRBV6-2/TRBV6-3 CASSTNPGNTIYF
TRBV6-4 CASSEAGASENTGELFF
TRBV24-1 CATSDLASTDTQYF
TRBV7-6 CASSLAGTGVVKQYF
TRBV15 CATKTGSSNEKLFF
TRBV11-3 CASSQYSPLIRGLNTEAFF
TRBV7-8 CASSLKRHSNQPQHF
TRBV18 CASSPIQGTTNEKLFF
TRBV28 CADQGGTGELFF
TRBV5-1 CASSKGQSNEKLFF
TRBV7-2 CASSSQGLAHNEQFF
TRBV25-1 CASSAAGGPGYNEQFF
TRBV24-1 CATRDSSYNEQFF
TRBV27 CASSSGTRNTGELFF
TRBV12-2 CASRPRSGGPGQETQYF
TRBV11-2 CASSLVNKLNYGYTF
TRBV10-2 CASSAHGMNTEAFF
TRBV11-2 CASRGLANNEQYF
TRBV7-8 CASSRGGLWGYTF
TRBV9 CASSLLEGSTEAFF
TRBV7-2 CASSLRVANSNQPQHF
TRBV6-1 CASSELFGGDRTYGYTF
TRBV30 CAAVQNTEAFF
TRBV7-9 CASSLRQGNEKLFF
TRBV11-2 CASSLIIRGAGNSPLHF
TRBV3-1/TRBV3-2 CASSQDRRNSPLHF
TRBV18 CASSPSVTRDYGYTF
TRBV5-1 CASSLGSHTNYGYTF
TRBV27 CASSLGGVNTEAFF
TRBV5-6 CASSASGSAYNEQFF
TRBV14 CASSQDPTPNEQFF
TRBV6-4 CASSDSLNTEAFF
TRBV5-1 CASSASPGQHAEAFF
TRBV27 CASSSGQQTGELFF
TRBV4-1 CASSQVLLAGGPQDTQYF
TRBV27 CASSLLPLGQGLVYEQYF
TRBV10-3 CAISESGRKLFF
TRBV19 CASSTVGQGVYGYTF
TRBV7-2 CASSPGFLDSNEKLFF
TRBV6-5 CASRGLNSNQPQHF
TRBV27 CASSLGANTEAFF
TRBV19 CASSLGNEGTEAFF
TRBV7-9 CASSLAYPTPYNEQFF
TRBV5-5 CASSLAWDRDNQPQHF
TRBV27 CASSLSGLLGHGYTF
TRBV14 CASSRTGFTEAFF
TRBV6-5 CAVFSGGSYEQYF